This passage covers 7 T cell receptor beta chains from one sample sequenced in a study of beta chain features in type 1 diabetes. General study findings and limits: Shortening of TCRB CDR3s, moderate but significant, appeared in all four CD4+ subsets of Type 1 diabetes patients.

Reverse transcribing all isolated RNA meant expressed TCRB transcripts were sequenced. The assay was immunoSEQ multiplex PCR, and TCRdb's table has in-frame clones only and misses some. The sample gives 250,000 to 300,000 clones, 24% of which show up once; about 0.011% is in the top ten. The antigens these receptors bind are not known. Sequencing was performed on naive CD4+ T cells from blood. The receptors come from a young woman with type 1 diabetes.

This sequence joins TRBV18 and TRBJ1-5, with 10 bases aligning to TRBD1. CDR3 length: 15 amino acids. J gave up 6 bases and V 5 bases, and 7 bases lay outside the gene matches. The germline CDR1 and CDR2 sequences are KGHSH and LQKENI. The CDR3 spells CASSAGTGVSQPQHF. CDR3 DNA sequence: TGTGCCAGCTCAGCCGGGACAGGGGTTAGTCAGCCCCAGCATTTT.

This clone was found a few times. The chain joins TRBV5-1 to TRBJ2-7; 9 bases line up with TRBD2. With V trimmed by 4 bases and J by 5 bases, 10 bases remained unmatched. CDR3 size: 15 residues. CDR1 and CDR2 (germline): SGHRS, YFSETQ. The DNA of the CDR3 is TGCGCCAGCAGCCCGCCAGCGGGAGGCAGGAACGAGCAGTACTTC. Its protein product is CASSPPAGGRNEQYF. Variable domain in full (rest from reference TRBV5-1 and TRBJ2-7): KAGVTQTPRYLIKTRGQQVTLSCSPISGHRSVSWYQQTPGQGLQFLFEYFSETQRNKGNFPGRFSGRQFSNSRSEMNVSTLELGDSALYLCASSPPAGGRNEQYFGPGTRLTVT.

The J gene is TRBJ2-7, the V gene TRBV10-3, with D hard to call. Germline CDR1 and CDR2: ENHRY and SYGVKD. V was shortened by 0 bases and J by 2 bases, with 8 bases between the two germline ends. The length of the CDR3 is 14 residues. The CDR3 DNA follows: TGTGCCATCAGTGAGTCAGCAGGAACCTACGAGCAGTACTTC. It is translated as CAISESAGTYEQYF.

V and J are TRBV18 and TRBJ2-7; D call uncertain. CDR3 size: 13 residues. Trimming removed 2 bases at V and 1 base at J, with 6 bases between. Germline V gene sequence: CDR1 KGHSH, CDR2 LQKENI. CDR3 loop: CASSPSLSYEQYF. The CDR3 nucleotides read TGTGCCAGCTCACCAAGCCTGTCCTACGAGCAGTACTTC.

This chain connects TRBV2 to TRBJ2-3; 7 positions agree with TRBD2. Unmatched junction bases numbered 2, after V lost 2 bases and J lost 0 bases. The germline V gene has CDR1 SNHLY and CDR2 FYNNEI. The CDR3 extends over 15 amino acids. The CDR3 loop reads CASSELADSTDTQYF. The CDR3 DNA is TGTGCCAGCAGTGAACTAGCGGATAGCACAGATACGCAGTATTTT.

This clone was detected a few times. This chain connects TRBV28 to TRBJ2-1; TRBD2 might be the D (6 bases). Trimming cost V 3 bases and J 7 bases, with 13 bases left between them. This CDR3 has 14 residues. CDR1 is MDHEN and CDR2 is SYDVKM in the germline V gene. Here the CDR3 DNA reads TGTGCCAGCAGTTTGACTAGGCTATGGAATGAGCAGTTCTTC. It codes for CASSLTRLWNEQFF.

The chain carries TRBV27 and TRBJ1-2; D uncertain. This CDR3 is built from 15 residues. Trimming took off 2 bases at V and 0 bases at J, with 10 bases between the two ends. Germline assignment: CDR1 MNHEY and CDR2 SMNVEV (reference sequence). CDR3 DNA sequence: TGTGCCAGCAGTTTAAGCACCCTAGCTAACTATGGCTACACCTTC. Amino acids: CASSLSTLANYGYTF.